The 10 T cell receptor beta chains given below trace back to one sample, sequenced in a study of cytomegalovirus exposure and HLA in healthy donors. Researchers ran the PCR with 60 Vbeta and 13 Jbeta primers. Some clones are missing from TCRdb's copy, which holds only in-frame ones; the method was immunoSEQ multiplex PCR. The data show roughly 120,000 clones, with around three quarters seen just once and 1.5% to 2.5% held by the top ten. Sequencing was carried out using PBMCs. All receptors derive from a man younger than 35 in good health and CMV-seronegative.

V is TRBV7-8 and J is TRBJ1-5; perhaps TRBD1 as D (5 bases). Germline V lookup: CDR1 SGHVS, CDR2 FQNEAQ. With 1 base removed from V and 4 bases from J, the gap between germline ends came to 14 bases. CDR3 length equals 16 residues. In nucleotides, the CDR3 is TGTGCCAGCAGCTTAGGCGGGGGGGTGGGGAATCAGCCCCAGCATTTT. This encodes CASSLGGGVGNQPQHF.

The chain has TRBV6-6 and TRBJ2-7; TRBD2 might be the D (5 bases). The CDR3 has 13 amino acids. Trimming pared 5 bases from V and 0 bases from J, leaving 8 bases between. The germline gives CDR1 MNHNY, CDR2 SVGAGI (reference sequence). CDR3 protein: CASSETNSYEQYV. In nucleotides, the CDR3 is TGTGCCAGCAGTGAGACTAACTCCTACGAGCAGTACGTC.

The table lists this clone with a few counts. The chain carries TRBV5-1 and TRBJ2-1; 9 bases are a match to TRBD2. This CDR3 spans 15 amino acids. Trimming cost V 5 bases and J 6 bases; bases outside gene matches: 9. Per the germline V gene, CDR1 is SGHRS and CDR2 is YFSETQ. This CDR3 is CASRRTSELFNEQFF. CDR3 coding DNA: TGCGCCAGCAGACGGACTAGCGAGCTCTTCAATGAGCAGTTCTTC.

This chain joins TRBV27 and TRBJ1-4; D is ambiguous. The CDR3 sequence is 16 residues long. Trimming took off 0 bases at V and 7 bases at J, with 15 bases between the two ends. Germline V gene lookup returns CDR1 MNHEY and CDR2 SMNVEV (reference sequence). The CDR3 loop reads CASSLSPPPWSEKLFF. The CDR3 coding sequence is TGTGCCAGCAGTTTATCCCCACCCCCCTGGAGTGAAAAACTGTTTTTT.

V is TRBV5-1 and J is TRBJ2-1, with a weak D call TRBD2 (5 bases). The CDR3 covers 13 residues. Per the germline V gene, CDR1 is SGHRS and CDR2 is YFSETQ. The V end lost 3 bases, the J end lost 9 bases, and 13 bases lay between the germline ends. CDR3 DNA: TGCGCCAGCAGCTACGATCTAGGAGGTGAGCAGTTCTTC. Translating it yields CASSYDLGGEQFF.

This clone was observed a handful of times. The chain carries TRBV6-5 and TRBJ1-6; TRBD1 matches at 7 bases. Germline V gives CDR1 MNHEY, CDR2 SVGAGI. V gave up 8 bases and J gave up 5 bases; unmatched junction bases: 9. CDR3 length: 15 amino acids. This chain's CDR3 is CASSLDRRDNSPLHF. In DNA form, the CDR3 reads TGTGCCAGCTCCTTGGACAGGAGAGATAATTCACCCCTCCACTTT.

The rearrangement links TRBV18 to TRBJ1-1, with D possibly TRBD1 on 5 matching bases. Looked up from germline, CDR1 is KGHSH and CDR2 is LQKENI. This CDR3 comprises 12 residues. V gave up 2 bases and J gave up 6 bases, with 7 bases separating them. CDR3 DNA sequence: TGTGCCAGCTCACCAGGGGGGGCTGAAGCTTTCTTT. Translated, it gives CASSPGGAEAFF.

The chain recombines TRBV7-9 with TRBJ2-7; weak D call: TRBD1 (6 bases). The germline gives CDR1 SEHNR, CDR2 FQNEAQ (reference sequence). This CDR3 contains 14 residues. Trimming shortened V by 2 bases and J by 9 bases, and 17 bases separated the two germline ends. The CDR3 reads CASSLSTGQLGQYV. The CDR3 nucleotides read TGTGCCAGCAGCTTATCCACGGGACAATTGGGGCAGTACGTC.

This clone has just one count. The chain employs TRBV5-1 and TRBJ2-2; a weak D match, TRBD1 (5 bases). Germline V CDR1 and CDR2: SGHRS, YFSETQ. V was trimmed by 1 base and J by 5 bases, leaving 15 bases between them. The CDR3 extends over 16 amino acids. CDR3 protein: CASSLTGVDNTGELFF. CDR3 bases: TGCGCCAGCAGCTTGACAGGCGTCGACAATACCGGGGAGCTGTTTTTT.

J is TRBJ1-2 and V is TRBV2; D is unresolved. V was clipped by 4 bases and J by 2 bases, with 14 bases between them. The germline V gene encodes CDR1 SNHLY and CDR2 FYNNEI. This CDR3 region has 15 residues. Written as DNA, the CDR3 is TGTGCCAGCAGTGGGCAAGCCTTACTAAACTATGGCTACACCTTC. Amino acid sequence: CASSGQALLNYGYTF. Filled out from reference TRBV2 and TRBJ1-2, the complete variable domain reads EPEVTQTPSHQVTQMGQEVILRCVPISNHLYFYWYRQILGQKVEFLVSFYNNEISEKSEIFDDQFSVERPDGSNFTLKIRSTKLEDSAMYFCASSGQALLNYGYTFGSGTRLTVV.